These T cell receptor beta chains were read from a single sample in a study of beta chain features in type 1 diabetes. This table comes from immunoSEQ multiplex PCR, and its TCRdb copy is limited to in-frame clones, with some not included. The sample records approximately 100,000 clones, roughly 28% being singletons. The sequenced material came from central memory CD4+ T cells from blood. The receptor set was obtained from a woman between 18 and 30 years old with type 1 diabetes. The CDR3 runs from the conserved cysteine through the conserved F or W. Fields, in order: CDR3 DNA, CDR3 protein, clone size, J gene, V gene, D gene. The D gene is left open where the match is weak. The listing skips clone size in some rows; elsewhere it reads once, few, many or a size class.

cdr3_nt: TGTGCCAGCTCACCAGGTCGAGGGGGCGCGGGAGATACGCAGTATTTT; cdr3_aa: CASSPGRGGAGDTQYF; clone_size: NA; j_call: TRBJ2-3; v_call: TRBV18; d_call: TRBD1
cdr3_nt: TGTGCCAGCAGCCCGGGACTAGCGGGAGAACCCGGGCAGTTCTTC; cdr3_aa: CASSPGLAGEPGQFF; clone_size: NA; j_call: TRBJ2-1; v_call: TRBV11-1; d_call: TRBD2
cdr3_nt: TGTGCCAGCAGCTTAGGTCACAGCACCGGGGAGCTGTTTTTT; cdr3_aa: CASSLGHSTGELFF; clone_size: few; j_call: TRBJ2-2; v_call: TRBV7-2; d_call: NA
cdr3_nt: TGTGCCAGCAGGTCCACTAGCGGGCAAGAGACCCAGTACTTC; cdr3_aa: CASRSTSGQETQYF; clone_size: NA; j_call: TRBJ2-5; v_call: TRBV6-5; d_call: TRBD2
cdr3_nt: TGTGCCAGCAGCTTAGGCTGGCTAGCGGGAGCGAACGGGGAGCTGTTTTTT; cdr3_aa: CASSLGWLAGANGELFF; clone_size: few; j_call: TRBJ2-2; v_call: TRBV7-2; d_call: TRBD2
cdr3_nt: TGTGCCAGCACCCTTCAGGGTAGGGATACGCAGTATTTT; cdr3_aa: CASTLQGRDTQYF; clone_size: few; j_call: TRBJ2-3; v_call: TRBV2; d_call: NA
cdr3_nt: TGTGCCAGCAGCTTCTCGACAGGGGGCTATGGCTACACCTTC; cdr3_aa: CASSFSTGGYGYTF; clone_size: NA; j_call: TRBJ1-2; v_call: TRBV11-2; d_call: TRBD1
cdr3_nt: TGTGCCTGGAGCGCAGGGACAGGGGCCCTTCAGGCCCAGCATTTT; cdr3_aa: CAWSAGTGALQAQHF; clone_size: few; j_call: TRBJ1-5; v_call: TRBV30; d_call: TRBD1
cdr3_nt: TGTGCCAGCAGTAATAGCCAGGGGAACACTGAAGCTTTCTTT; cdr3_aa: CASSNSQGNTEAFF; clone_size: NA; j_call: TRBJ1-1; v_call: TRBV9; d_call: NA
cdr3_nt: TGTGCCAGCAGCTTGGACAGGACTAACACCGGGGAGCTGTTTTTT; cdr3_aa: CASSLDRTNTGELFF; clone_size: NA; j_call: TRBJ2-2; v_call: TRBV11-2; d_call: TRBD1
cdr3_nt: TGCAGTGCTAGAGTGTCCGGGGAAGCTTTCTTT; cdr3_aa: CSARVSGEAFF; clone_size: NA; j_call: TRBJ1-1; v_call: TRBV20-1; d_call: NA
cdr3_nt: TGTGCCTGGAGTGTTGGTAGCTCGGGCTCCTATAATTCACCCCTCCACTTT; cdr3_aa: CAWSVGSSGSYNSPLHF; clone_size: NA; j_call: TRBJ1-6; v_call: TRBV30; d_call: NA
cdr3_nt: TGTGCCAGCAGCTTGGCAGGGACTAGCGGGGGAAGCACAGATACGCAGTATTTT; cdr3_aa: CASSLAGTSGGSTDTQYF; clone_size: NA; j_call: TRBJ2-3; v_call: TRBV5-4; d_call: TRBD2
cdr3_nt: TGTGCCACCAGGGCGGGCAGGGGGCTGGCCGGGGAGCTGTTTTTT; cdr3_aa: CATRAGRGLAGELFF; clone_size: NA; j_call: TRBJ2-2; v_call: TRBV15; d_call: TRBD1
cdr3_nt: TGTGCCAGCAGCTTAGGTAGCGCTCCCCTCCACTTT; cdr3_aa: CASSLGSAPLHF; clone_size: NA; j_call: TRBJ1-6; v_call: TRBV13; d_call: NA
cdr3_nt: TGTGCCAGCGGCGGGTTTATGGTATCCTACGAGCAGTACTTC; cdr3_aa: CASGGFMVSYEQYF; clone_size: NA; j_call: TRBJ2-7; v_call: TRBV28; d_call: NA
cdr3_nt: TGTGCCAGCAGCGCCGGACTAGGCGCGAACACCGGGGAGCTGTTTTTT; cdr3_aa: CASSAGLGANTGELFF; clone_size: few; j_call: TRBJ2-2; v_call: TRBV7-8; d_call: TRBD2
cdr3_nt: TGTGCCAGCAGTACTCCCGGGACAGGGGCGAAAGATACGCAGTATTTT; cdr3_aa: CASSTPGTGAKDTQYF; clone_size: NA; j_call: TRBJ2-3; v_call: TRBV28; d_call: TRBD1
cdr3_nt: TGCGCCAGCAGCTTGTTGGGCACGATCAATTTGGAGCTGTTTTTT; cdr3_aa: CASSLLGTINLELFF; clone_size: few; j_call: TRBJ2-2; v_call: TRBV5-1; d_call: NA
cdr3_nt: TGCGCCAGCAGCCCGACAGCACCAAGCCGGAACACTGAAGCTTTCTTT; cdr3_aa: CASSPTAPSRNTEAFF; clone_size: few; j_call: TRBJ1-1; v_call: TRBV5-1; d_call: NA